One sample yielded the 7 T cell receptor beta chains listed below, sequenced in a study of T-cell reconstitution after alpha-beta-depleted transplantation in children. Using unique molecular identifiers, the investigators prepared the TCRbeta library. TCRdb independently ran MiXCR on the PCR reads; one entry per CDR3 protein. This table holds roughly 280,000 distinct CDR3 sequences, roughly 10% found once. Sequenced here: peripheral blood, sampled 180 days after TCRalphabeta/CD19-depleted stem cell transplant. The receptors were sampled from a male patient aged 2 to 10 who had a stem cell transplant for chronic granulomatous disease, so the T cells may come from the graft donor.

This clonotype was counted at least ten times. The rearrangement links TRBV18 to TRBJ1-2; no clear D. This CDR3 has 16 amino acids. Trimming pared 0 bases from V and 4 bases from J, leaving 15 bases between. The germline gives CDR1 KGHSH, CDR2 LQKENI. This CDR3 reads CASSPPDVGVFYGYTF. CDR3 sequence (DNA): TGTGCCAGCTCACCACCGGACGTCGGCGTCTTCTATGGCTACACCTTC.

As regards this clonotype: This sequence may be a read error, since a much larger clone differs from it by one base. The chain links TRBV10-1 to TRBJ2-3, with 7 bases fitting TRBD2. CDR3 length equals 15 residues. Germline-derived CDR1 and CDR2 are WNHNN and SYGVQD (reference sequence). V lost 3 bases and J lost 6; bases outside the gene matches: 9. DNA of the CDR3: TGCGCCAGCAGTGACATCGGGACTACCGTGGATACGCAGTATTTT. Residues: CASSDIGTTVDTQYF.

This clonotype was observed a handful of times. The chain carries TRBV28 and TRBJ2-7; 8 nucleotides line up with TRBD1. The CDR3 is made up of 13 amino acids. Germline CDR1 is MDHEN and CDR2 is SYDVKM. Trimming cost V 6 bases and J 4 bases; bases outside gene matches: 5. This chain's CDR3 is CASRPGTGYEQYF. In DNA form, the CDR3 reads TGTGCCAGCAGACCCGGGACAGGATACGAGCAGTACTTC.

This clonotype was detected many times. The V and J genes are TRBV29-1 and TRBJ2-5; 9 bases line up with TRBD1. CDR3 length: 15 amino acids. Germline V gene sequence: CDR1 SQVTM, CDR2 ANQGSEA. The V and J ends lost 6 bases and 5 bases, in that order; junction bases with no gene match: 13. In DNA, the CDR3 is TGCAGCGTGGTTTCCGGGGACAGGGTAGTCGAGACCCAGTACTTC. Protein sequence: CSVVSGDRVVETQYF.

V and J are TRBV18 and TRBJ2-7; TRBD2 matches 15 bases. The CDR3 has 17 amino acids. CDR1 and CDR2 from the germline V gene are KGHSH and LQKENI. The V gene end was trimmed by 1 base and the J gene end by 3 bases; junction bases not matched to a gene: 4. For the CDR3, the DNA is TGTGCCAGCTCACCACGGGGACTAGCGGGGGGCAACTACGAGCAGTACTTC. Translated, it gives CASSPRGLAGGNYEQYF.

In its sample, this clonotype was seen many times. The chain employs TRBV5-1 and TRBJ1-2; D gene uncertain. The V and J ends lost 4 bases and 0 bases respectively, with 7 bases between them. Germline-derived CDR1 and CDR2 are SGHRS and YFSETQ. This CDR3 contains 13 residues. Here the CDR3 reads CASSRQTNYGYTF. CDR3 coding DNA: TGCGCCAGCAGCCGGCAGACTAACTATGGCTACACCTTC.

This clonotype came up many times. The CDR3 DNA follows: TGTGCCAGCAGCACCAGGGGAAAGACCCAGTACTTC. Translating gives CASSTRGKTQYF. The rearrangement joins TRBV12-3 or TRBV12-4 to TRBJ2-5, with D maybe TRBD1 (6 bases). The CDR3 is 12 residues long. Trimming took off 6 bases at V and 6 bases at J, with 11 bases between the two ends.